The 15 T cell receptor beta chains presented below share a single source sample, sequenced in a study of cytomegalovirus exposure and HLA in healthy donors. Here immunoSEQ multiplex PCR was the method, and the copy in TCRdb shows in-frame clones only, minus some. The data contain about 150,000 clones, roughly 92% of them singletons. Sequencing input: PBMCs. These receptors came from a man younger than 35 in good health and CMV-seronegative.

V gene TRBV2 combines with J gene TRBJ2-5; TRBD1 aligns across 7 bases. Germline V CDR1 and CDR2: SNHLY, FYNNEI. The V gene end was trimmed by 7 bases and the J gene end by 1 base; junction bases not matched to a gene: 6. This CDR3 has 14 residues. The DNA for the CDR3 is TGTGCCAGCAAATCGGGACAGAGCCAAGAGACCCAGTACTTC. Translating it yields CASKSGQSQETQYF.

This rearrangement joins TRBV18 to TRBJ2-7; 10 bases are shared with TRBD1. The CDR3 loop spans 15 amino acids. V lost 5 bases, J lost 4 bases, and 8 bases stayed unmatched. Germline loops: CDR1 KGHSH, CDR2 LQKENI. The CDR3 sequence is CASSAGQGIGYEQYF. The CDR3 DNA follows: TGTGCCAGCTCAGCGGGACAGGGGATTGGGTACGAGCAGTACTTC.

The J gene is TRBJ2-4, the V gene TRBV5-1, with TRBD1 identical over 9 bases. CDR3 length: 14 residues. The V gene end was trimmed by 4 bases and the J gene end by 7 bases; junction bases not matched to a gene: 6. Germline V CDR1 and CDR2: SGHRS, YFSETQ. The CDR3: CASSGGQGANIQYF. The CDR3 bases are TGCGCCAGCAGCGGGGGACAGGGAGCGAACATTCAGTACTTC.

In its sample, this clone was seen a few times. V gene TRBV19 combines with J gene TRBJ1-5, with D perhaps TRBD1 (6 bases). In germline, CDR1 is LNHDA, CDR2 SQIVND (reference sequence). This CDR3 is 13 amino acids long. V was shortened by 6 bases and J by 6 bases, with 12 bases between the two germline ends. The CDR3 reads CASSKGEGQPQHF. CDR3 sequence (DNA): TGTGCCAGTAGCAAGGGGGAAGGTCAGCCCCAGCATTTT.

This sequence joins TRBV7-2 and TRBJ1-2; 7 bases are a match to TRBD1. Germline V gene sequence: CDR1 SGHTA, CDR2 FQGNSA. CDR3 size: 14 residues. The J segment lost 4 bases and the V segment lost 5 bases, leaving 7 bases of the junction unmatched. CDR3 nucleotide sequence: TGTGCCAGCAGCCCCCGGGACAGTAGCTATGGCTACACCTTC. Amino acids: CASSPRDSSYGYTF.

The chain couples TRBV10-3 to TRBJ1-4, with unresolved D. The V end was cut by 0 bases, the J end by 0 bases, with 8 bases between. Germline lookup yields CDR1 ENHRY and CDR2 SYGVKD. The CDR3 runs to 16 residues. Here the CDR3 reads CAISESSGTTNEKLFF. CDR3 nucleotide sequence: TGTGCCATCAGTGAGTCGTCGGGAACAACTAATGAAAAACTGTTTTTT.

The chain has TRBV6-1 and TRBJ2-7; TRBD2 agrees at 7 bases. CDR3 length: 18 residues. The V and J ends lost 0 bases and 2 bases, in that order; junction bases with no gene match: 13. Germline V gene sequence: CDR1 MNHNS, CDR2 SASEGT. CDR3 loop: CASSEARGVFSRAYEQYF. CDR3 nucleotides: TGTGCCAGCAGTGAAGCCCGGGGGGTCTTCTCGAGGGCCTACGAGCAGTACTTC.

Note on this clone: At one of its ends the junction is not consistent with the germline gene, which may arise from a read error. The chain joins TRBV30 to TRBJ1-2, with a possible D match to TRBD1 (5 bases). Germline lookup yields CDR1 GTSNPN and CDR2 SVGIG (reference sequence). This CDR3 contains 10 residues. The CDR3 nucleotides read TGTGCCTGGAGTGCTACCGGGACTAACTTC. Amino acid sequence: CAWSATGTNF.

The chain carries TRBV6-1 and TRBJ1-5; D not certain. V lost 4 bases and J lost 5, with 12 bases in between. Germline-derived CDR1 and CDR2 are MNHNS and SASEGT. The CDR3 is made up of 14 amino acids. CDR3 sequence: CASSGSVGHQPQHF. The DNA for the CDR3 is TGTGCCAGCAGTGGTTCCGTTGGCCATCAGCCCCAGCATTTT.

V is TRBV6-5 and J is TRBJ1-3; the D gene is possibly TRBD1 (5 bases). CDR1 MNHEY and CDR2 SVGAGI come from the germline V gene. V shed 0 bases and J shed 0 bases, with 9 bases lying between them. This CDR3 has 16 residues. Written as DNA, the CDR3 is TGTGCCAGCAGTTACTCGGGTGACAGCTCTGGAAACACCATATATTTT. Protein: CASSYSGDSSGNTIYF.

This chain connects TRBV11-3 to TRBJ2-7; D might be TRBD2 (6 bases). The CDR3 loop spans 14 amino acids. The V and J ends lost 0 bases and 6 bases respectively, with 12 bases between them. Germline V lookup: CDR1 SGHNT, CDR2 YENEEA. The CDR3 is CASSLDPTAGEQYV. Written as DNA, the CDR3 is TGTGCCAGCAGCTTAGATCCCACAGCGGGCGAGCAGTACGTC.

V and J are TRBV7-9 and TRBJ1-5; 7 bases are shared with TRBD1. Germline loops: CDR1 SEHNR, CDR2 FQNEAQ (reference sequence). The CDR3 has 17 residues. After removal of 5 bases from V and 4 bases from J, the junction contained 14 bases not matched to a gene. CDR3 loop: CASSPTAPGGRNQPQHF. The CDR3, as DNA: TGTGCCAGCAGCCCCACGGCCCCAGGGGGTCGGAATCAGCCCCAGCATTTT. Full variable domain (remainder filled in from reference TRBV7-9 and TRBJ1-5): DTGVSQNPRHKITKRGQNVTFRCDPISEHNRLYWYRQTLGQGPEFLTYFQNEAQLEKSRLLSDRFSAERPKGSFSTLEIQRTEQGDSAMYLCASSPTAPGGRNQPQHFGDGTRLSIL.

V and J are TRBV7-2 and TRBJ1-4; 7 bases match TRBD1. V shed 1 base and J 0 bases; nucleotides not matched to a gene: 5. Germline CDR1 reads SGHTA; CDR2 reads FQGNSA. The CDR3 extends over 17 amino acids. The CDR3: CASSLDGTAATNEKLFF. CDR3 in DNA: TGTGCCAGCAGCTTAGATGGGACAGCAGCAACTAATGAAAAACTGTTTTTT.

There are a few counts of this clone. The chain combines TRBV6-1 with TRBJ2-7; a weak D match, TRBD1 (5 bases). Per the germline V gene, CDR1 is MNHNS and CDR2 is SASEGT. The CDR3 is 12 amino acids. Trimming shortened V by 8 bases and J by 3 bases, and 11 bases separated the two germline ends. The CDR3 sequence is CASHRRGYEQYF. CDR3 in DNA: TGTGCCAGCCACCGTAGGGGCTACGAGCAGTACTTC.

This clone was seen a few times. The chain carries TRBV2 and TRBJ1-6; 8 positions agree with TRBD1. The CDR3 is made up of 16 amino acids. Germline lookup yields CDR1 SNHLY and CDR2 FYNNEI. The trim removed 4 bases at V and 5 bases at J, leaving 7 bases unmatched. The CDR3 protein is CASSVLRQGNNSPLHF. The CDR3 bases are TGTGCCAGCAGTGTGCTAAGACAGGGGAATAATTCACCCCTCCACTTT.